This T cell receptor (beta chain) was observed in a study of blood T cell repertoires in COVID-19. As for the study in general: The analysed material was cDNA or gDNA that came from T cells, B-cell-depleted T cells, or PBMCs.

Germline V gene sequence: CDR1 SQVTM, CDR2 ANQGSEA. This CDR3 has 12 amino acids. V lost 4 bases and J lost 6, with 12 bases in between. Sequencing was performed with immunoSEQ multiplex PCR; in TCRdb, only in-frame clones are kept and a portion is missing. The sample records more than 200,000 clones, roughly 84% being singletons. What was sequenced was PBMCs or T cells enriched from blood (not recorded which). The chain combines TRBV29-1 with TRBJ1-1; possible D gene TRBD1, 5 bases. This sequence originates from a man aged 25 to 40 in a cohort exposed to, infected with or recovered from COVID-19 (not recorded which). In nucleotides, the CDR3 is TGCAGCGTTGGGGGCGGGGTCCCTGAAGCTTTCTTT. Protein sequence: CSVGGGVPEAFF.